This TCR beta chain was recorded in a study of identical twins. General study points: Weaker excess twin sharing was seen among beta out-of-frame sequences.

Unique molecular identifiers were present on the cDNA, which also gained a universal primer site by template switching. TCRdb itself ran the 5' RACE reads through MiXCR, one entry per CDR3 protein. This sample yields hundreds of thousands of distinct CDR3 sequences, of which approximately 9% are seen a single time; 4% to 6% belongs to the top ten. The table lists this clonotype with many counts. The antigen remains unidentified. This clonotype was obtained from a woman aged 18-29 years in good health. The specimen was memory (CD45RO+) T cells sorted from blood.

As DNA, the CDR3 is TGTGCCAGCAGCTTGGGGGTTGAAGCTTTCTTT. Amino acid sequence: CASSLGVEAFF. The chain combines TRBV5-6 with TRBJ1-1; D unresolved. CDR1 and CDR2 from the germline V gene are SGHDT and YYEEEE. V dropped 0 bases and J dropped 7 bases, with 4 bases sitting between them. The CDR3 totals 11 residues. The variable domain in full, completed from reference TRBV5-6 and TRBJ1-1, reads DAGVTQSPTHLIKTRGQQVTLRCSPKSGHDTVSWYQQALGQGPQFIFQYYEEEERQRGNFPDRFSGHQFPNYSSELNVNALLLGDSALYLCASSLGVEAFFGQGTRLTVV.